Listed below are T cell receptor beta chains from one sample, sequenced in a study of regulatory T cells in long-lasting Graves disease. TCRdb used MiXCR to reprocess the multiplex PCR reads, holding one entry per CDR3 protein. This sample yields roughly 520,000 distinct CDR3 sequences, of which around 13% are seen a single time; approximately 9% belongs to the top ten. These records were also assigned to another study, of T cells in Graves' hyperthyroidism and ophthalmopathy.

The source material was peripheral blood mononuclear cells (PBMCs), sampled at new diagnosis, from a patient treated with antithyroid drugs. The receptors were gathered from a woman between 25 and 40 years old with Graves disease. CDR3s include the opening cysteine and the closing phenylalanine or tryptophan. Each record gives: D gene, V gene, clone size, J gene, CDR3 DNA, CDR3 protein. The D gene is left open where the match is weak. The size field is filled for only some rows; it gives once, few, many or a size class.

>-|TRBV11-1|many|TRBJ1-2
TGTGCCAGCAGCTTGGGAGGAGGAAGGAACGTCTACACCTTC
CASSLGGGRNVYTF
>TRBD1|TRBV3-1|-|TRBJ1-6
TGTGCCAGCAGCCTGGGACAGGGGAAATCACCCCTCCACTTT
CASSLGQGKSPLHF
>TRBD2|TRBV13|many|TRBJ2-1
TGTGCCAGCAGCTTGGGCGGGAGGGCCTACAATGAGCAGTTCTTC
CASSLGGRAYNEQFF
>TRBD2|TRBV5-5|-|TRBJ2-1
TGTGCCAGCAGCCCACGAACTAGCGGTTACTACAATGAGCAGTTCTTC
CASSPRTSGYYNEQFF
>-|TRBV12-3/TRBV12-4|few|TRBJ2-6
TGTGCCAGCAGATCCCCAGGTTGGCTTGACTCTGGGGCCAACGTCCTGACTTTC
CASRSPGWLDSGANVLTF
>TRBD2|TRBV27|many|TRBJ2-4
TGTGCCAGCAGTCCCCGGACTAGCGGGGCTCCCGTGGGAAACATTCAGTACTTC
CASSPRTSGAPVGNIQYF
>-|TRBV19|-|TRBJ1-6
TGTGCCAGTAGTGAAGGGCAGGCTCGCTCACCCCTCCACTTT
CASSEGQARSPLHF
>-|TRBV29-1|few|TRBJ2-2
TGCAGCGTTGCCAGATACACCGGGGAGCTGTTTTTT
CSVARYTGELFF
>TRBD2|TRBV20-1|few|TRBJ2-7
TGCAGTGCTTCTCCCAATCGCGGGAGCTCCTACGAGCAGTACTTC
CSASPNRGSSYEQYF
>TRBD1|TRBV3-1|many|TRBJ2-7
TGTGCCAGCACCCGTGTTGAGGGGGCTTGCGAGCAGTACTTC
CASTRVEGACEQYF
>-|TRBV27|many|TRBJ1-2
TGTGCCAGCAGTCCCTGGGGGGTAGGCAGCCCTAACTATGGCTACACCTTC
CASSPWGVGSPNYGYTF
>TRBD2|TRBV19|many|TRBJ2-7
TGTGCCAGTAGTATAGATGGCCTAGCGGATTACGAGCAGTACTTC
CASSIDGLADYEQYF
>TRBD2|TRBV28|many|TRBJ2-7
TGTGCCAGCAGTTCTCTAGGGAGGGCCTACTACGAGCAGTACTTC
CASSSLGRAYYEQYF
>TRBD2|TRBV9|-|TRBJ2-7
TGTGCCAGCAGCGTAGGAGGGAGGGCCCACGAGCAGTACTTC
CASSVGGRAHEQYF
>TRBD1|TRBV6-1|few|TRBJ2-1
TGTGCCAGCGAACGGGACAGGGCTGGCAATGAGCAGTTCTTC
CASERDRAGNEQFF
>TRBD2|TRBV11-3|-|TRBJ2-7
TGTGCCAGCAGCGTTAGCGGGAGTTCGGTGGACGAGCAGTACTTC
CASSVSGSSVDEQYF